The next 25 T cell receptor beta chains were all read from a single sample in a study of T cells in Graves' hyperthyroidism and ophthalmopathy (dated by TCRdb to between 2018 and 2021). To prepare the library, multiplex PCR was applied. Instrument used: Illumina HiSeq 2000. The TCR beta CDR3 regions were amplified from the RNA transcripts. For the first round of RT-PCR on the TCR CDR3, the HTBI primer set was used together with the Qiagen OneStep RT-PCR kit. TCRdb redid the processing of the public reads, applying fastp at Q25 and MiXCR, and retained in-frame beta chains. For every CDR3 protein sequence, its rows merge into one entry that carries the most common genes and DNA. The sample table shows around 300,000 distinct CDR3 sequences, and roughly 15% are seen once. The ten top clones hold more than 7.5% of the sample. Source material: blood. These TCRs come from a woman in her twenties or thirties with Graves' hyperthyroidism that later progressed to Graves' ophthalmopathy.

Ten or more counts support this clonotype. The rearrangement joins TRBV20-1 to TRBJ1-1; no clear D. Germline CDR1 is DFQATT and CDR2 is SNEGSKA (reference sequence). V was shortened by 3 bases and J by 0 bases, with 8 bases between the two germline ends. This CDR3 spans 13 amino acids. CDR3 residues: CSASPGVNTEAFF. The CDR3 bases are TGCAGTGCTAGCCCAGGAGTGAACACTGAAGCTTTCTTT.

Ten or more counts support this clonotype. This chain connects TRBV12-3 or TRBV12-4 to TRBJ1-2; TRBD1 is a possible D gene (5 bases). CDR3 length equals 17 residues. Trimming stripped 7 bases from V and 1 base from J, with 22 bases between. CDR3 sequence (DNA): TGTGCCAGCACCTGGGGCAGGAACTTATGGTTTAACTATGGCTACACCTTC. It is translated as CASTWGRNLWFNYGYTF.

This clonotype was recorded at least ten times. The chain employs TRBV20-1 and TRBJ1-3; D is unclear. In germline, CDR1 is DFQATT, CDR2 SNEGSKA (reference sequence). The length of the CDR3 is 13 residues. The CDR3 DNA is TGCAGCGCCCTGTCCAGGCTGGAAAACACCATATATTTT. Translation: CSALSRLENTIYF.

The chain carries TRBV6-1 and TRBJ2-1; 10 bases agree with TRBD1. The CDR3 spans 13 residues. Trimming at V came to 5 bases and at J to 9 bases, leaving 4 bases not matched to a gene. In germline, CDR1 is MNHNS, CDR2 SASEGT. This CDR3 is CASSTGTGAEQFF. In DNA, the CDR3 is TGTGCCAGCAGTACTGGGACAGGGGCTGAGCAGTTCTTC.

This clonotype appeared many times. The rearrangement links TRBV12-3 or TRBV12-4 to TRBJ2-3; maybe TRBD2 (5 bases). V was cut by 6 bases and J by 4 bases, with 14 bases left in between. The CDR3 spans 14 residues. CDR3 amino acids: CASRSDRESDTQYF. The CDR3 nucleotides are TGTGCCAGCAGGTCCGACCGGGAATCAGATACGCAGTATTTT.

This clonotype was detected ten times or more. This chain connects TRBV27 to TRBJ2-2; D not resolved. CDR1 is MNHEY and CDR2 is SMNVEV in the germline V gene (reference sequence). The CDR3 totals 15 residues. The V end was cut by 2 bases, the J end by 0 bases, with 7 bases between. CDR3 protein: CASSLMGSNTGELFF. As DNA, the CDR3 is TGTGCCAGCAGTTTAATGGGTTCGAACACCGGGGAGCTGTTTTTT.

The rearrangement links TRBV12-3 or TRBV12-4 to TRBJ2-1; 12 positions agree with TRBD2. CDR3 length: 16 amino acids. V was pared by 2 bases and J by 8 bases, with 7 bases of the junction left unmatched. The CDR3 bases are TGTGCCAGCAGTTTATCGACTAGCGGGAGACTCTATGAGCAGTTCTTC. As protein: CASSLSTSGRLYEQFF.

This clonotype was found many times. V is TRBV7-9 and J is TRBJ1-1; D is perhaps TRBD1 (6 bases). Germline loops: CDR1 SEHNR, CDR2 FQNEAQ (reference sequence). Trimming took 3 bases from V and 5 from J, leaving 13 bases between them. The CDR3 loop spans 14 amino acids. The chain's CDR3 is CASSLEGGWTEAFF. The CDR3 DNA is TGTGCCAGCAGCTTGGAGGGGGGTTGGACTGAAGCTTTCTTT.

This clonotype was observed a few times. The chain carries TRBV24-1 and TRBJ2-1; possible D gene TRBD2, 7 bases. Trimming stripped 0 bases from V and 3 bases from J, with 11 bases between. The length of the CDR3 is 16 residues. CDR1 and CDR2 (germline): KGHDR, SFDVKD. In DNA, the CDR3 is TGTGCCACCAGTGATTTGAAGGGGGGGAACTACAATGAGCAGTTCTTC. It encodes CATSDLKGGNYNEQFF.

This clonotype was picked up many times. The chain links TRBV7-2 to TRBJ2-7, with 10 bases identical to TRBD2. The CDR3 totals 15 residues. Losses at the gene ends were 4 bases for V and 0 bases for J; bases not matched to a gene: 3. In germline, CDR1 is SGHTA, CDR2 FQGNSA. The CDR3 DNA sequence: TGTGCCAGCAGCTCAGCGGGAGGGACCTCCTACGAGCAGTACTTC. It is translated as CASSSAGGTSYEQYF.

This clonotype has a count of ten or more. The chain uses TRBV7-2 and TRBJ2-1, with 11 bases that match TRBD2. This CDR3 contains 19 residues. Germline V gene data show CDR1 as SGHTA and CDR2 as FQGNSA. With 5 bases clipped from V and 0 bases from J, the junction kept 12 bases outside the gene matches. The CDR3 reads CASSPRTSGPYSSYNEQFF. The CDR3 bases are TGTGCCAGCAGCCCCCGGACTAGCGGGCCTTATAGCTCCTACAATGAGCAGTTCTTC.

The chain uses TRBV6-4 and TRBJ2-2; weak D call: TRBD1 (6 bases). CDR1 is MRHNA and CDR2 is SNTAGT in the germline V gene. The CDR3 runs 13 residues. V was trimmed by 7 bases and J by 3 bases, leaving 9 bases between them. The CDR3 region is CASKDRHTGELFF. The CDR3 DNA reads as TGTGCCAGCAAGGACAGACACACCGGGGAGCTGTTTTTT.

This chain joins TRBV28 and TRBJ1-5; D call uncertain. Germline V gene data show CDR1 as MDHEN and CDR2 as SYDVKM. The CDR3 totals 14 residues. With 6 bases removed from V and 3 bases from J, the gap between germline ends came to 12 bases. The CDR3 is CASRVDGDNQPQHF. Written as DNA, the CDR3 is TGTGCCAGCAGGGTGGACGGAGACAATCAGCCCCAGCATTTT.

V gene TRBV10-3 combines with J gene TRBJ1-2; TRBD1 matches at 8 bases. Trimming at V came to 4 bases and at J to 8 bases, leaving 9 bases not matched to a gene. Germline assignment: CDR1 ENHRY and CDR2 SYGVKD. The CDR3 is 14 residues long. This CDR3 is CAISVDRAERGYTF. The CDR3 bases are TGTGCCATCAGTGTGGACAGGGCCGAGAGGGGCTACACCTTC.

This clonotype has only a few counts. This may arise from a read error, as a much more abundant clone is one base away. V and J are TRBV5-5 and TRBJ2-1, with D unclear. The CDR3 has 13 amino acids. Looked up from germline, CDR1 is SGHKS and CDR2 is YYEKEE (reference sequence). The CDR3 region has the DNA TGTGCCAGCAGCTTGGGACCTCGTAATGGGCAGTTCTTC. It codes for CASSLGPRNGQFF.

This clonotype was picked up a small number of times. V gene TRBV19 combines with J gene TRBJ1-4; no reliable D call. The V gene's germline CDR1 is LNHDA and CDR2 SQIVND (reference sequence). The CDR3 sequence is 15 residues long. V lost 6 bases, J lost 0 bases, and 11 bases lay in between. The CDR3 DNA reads TGTGCCAGTAGCGATTTTTACGCAACTAATGAAAAACTGTTTTTT. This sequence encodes CASSDFYATNEKLFF.

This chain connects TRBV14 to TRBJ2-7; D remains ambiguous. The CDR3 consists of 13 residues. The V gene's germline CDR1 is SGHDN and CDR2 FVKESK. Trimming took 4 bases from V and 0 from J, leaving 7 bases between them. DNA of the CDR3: TGTGCCAGCAGCCCGACTCGCTCCTACGAGCAGTACTTC. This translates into CASSPTRSYEQYF.

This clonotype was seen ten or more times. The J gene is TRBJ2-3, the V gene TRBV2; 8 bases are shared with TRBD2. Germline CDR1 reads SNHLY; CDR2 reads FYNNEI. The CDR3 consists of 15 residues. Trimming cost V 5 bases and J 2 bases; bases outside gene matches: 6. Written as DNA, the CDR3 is TGTGCCAGCAGTATCACTAGCGGACTCACAGATACGCAGTATTTT. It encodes CASSITSGLTDTQYF.

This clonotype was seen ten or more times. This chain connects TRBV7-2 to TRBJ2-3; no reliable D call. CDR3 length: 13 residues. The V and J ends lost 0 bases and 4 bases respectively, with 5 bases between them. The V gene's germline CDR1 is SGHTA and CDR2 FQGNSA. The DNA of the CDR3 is TGTGCCAGCAGCTTAGCATTTGCAGATACGCAGTATTTT. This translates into CASSLAFADTQYF. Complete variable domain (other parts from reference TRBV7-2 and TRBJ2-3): GAGVSQSPSNKVTEKGKDVELRCDPISGHTALYWYRQSLGQGLEFLIYFQGNSAPDKSGLPSDRFSAERTGGSVSTLTIQRTQQEDSAVYLCASSLAFADTQYFGPGTRLTVL.

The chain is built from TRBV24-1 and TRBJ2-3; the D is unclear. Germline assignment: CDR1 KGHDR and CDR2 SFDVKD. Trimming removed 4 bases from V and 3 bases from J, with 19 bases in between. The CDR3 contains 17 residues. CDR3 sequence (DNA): TGTGCCACCAGTGACCCCCAAATGGACGCTGGGACAGATACGCAGTATTTT. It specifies CATSDPQMDAGTDTQYF.

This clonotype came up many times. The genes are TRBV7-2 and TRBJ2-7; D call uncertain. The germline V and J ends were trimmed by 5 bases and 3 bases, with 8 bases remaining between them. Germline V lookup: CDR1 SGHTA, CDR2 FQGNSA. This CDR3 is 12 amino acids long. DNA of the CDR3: TGTGCCAGCAGCGCACAGATCTACGAGCAGTACTTC. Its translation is CASSAQIYEQYF.

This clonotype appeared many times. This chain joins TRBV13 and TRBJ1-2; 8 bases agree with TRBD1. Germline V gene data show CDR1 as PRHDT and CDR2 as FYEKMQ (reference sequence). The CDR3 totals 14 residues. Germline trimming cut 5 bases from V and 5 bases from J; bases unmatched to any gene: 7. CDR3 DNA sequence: TGTGCCAGCAGCAACCTAAGGACAGGGTATGGCTACACCTTC. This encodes CASSNLRTGYGYTF.

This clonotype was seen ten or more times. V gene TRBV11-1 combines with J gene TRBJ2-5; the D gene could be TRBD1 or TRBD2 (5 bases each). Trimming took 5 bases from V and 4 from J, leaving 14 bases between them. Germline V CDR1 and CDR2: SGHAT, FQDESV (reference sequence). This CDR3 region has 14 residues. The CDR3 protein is CASSPGTGRETQYF. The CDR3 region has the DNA TGTGCCAGCAGCCCCGGGACGGGGCGAGAGACCCAGTACTTC.

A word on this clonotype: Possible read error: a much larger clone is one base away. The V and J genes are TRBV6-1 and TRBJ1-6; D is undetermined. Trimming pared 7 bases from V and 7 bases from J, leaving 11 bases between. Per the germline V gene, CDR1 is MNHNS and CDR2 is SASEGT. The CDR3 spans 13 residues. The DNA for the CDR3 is TGTGCCAGCAAAGAGGACGGAAATTCACCCCTCCACTTT. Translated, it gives CASKEDGNSPLHF.

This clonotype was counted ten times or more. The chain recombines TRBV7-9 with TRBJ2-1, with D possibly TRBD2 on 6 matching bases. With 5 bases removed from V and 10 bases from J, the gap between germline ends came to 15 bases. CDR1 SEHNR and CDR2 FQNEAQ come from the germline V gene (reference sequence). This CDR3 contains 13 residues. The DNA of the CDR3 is TGTGCCAGCAGCACCTGGGGGGATCGGGAGCAGTTCTTC. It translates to CASSTWGDREQFF. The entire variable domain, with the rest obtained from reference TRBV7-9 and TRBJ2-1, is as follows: DTGVSQNPRHKITKRGQNVTFRCDPISEHNRLYWYRQTLGQGPEFLTYFQNEAQLEKSRLLSDRFSAERPKGSFSTLEIQRTEQGDSAMYLCASSTWGDREQFFGPGTRLTVL.